One and the same sample provided the 32 T cell receptor beta chains below, sequenced in a study of T cells after yellow fever vaccination. TCRdb itself ran the 5' RACE reads through MiXCR, one entry per CDR3 protein. This repertoire shows about 330,000 distinct CDR3 sequences, around 6.8% found once; its top ten account for roughly a sixth. The sample consisted of PBMCs, taken around 45 days after the first yellow fever vaccination. The receptor source for this set is a young man who received the YFV17D yellow fever vaccine.

V usage is TRBV20-1 and J usage is TRBJ2-6; D might be TRBD1 (6 bases). Trimming shortened V by 0 bases and J by 2 bases, and 8 bases separated the two germline ends. Per the germline V gene, CDR1 is DFQATT and CDR2 is SNEGSKA (reference sequence). This CDR3 spans 15 amino acids. The CDR3 loop is CSARDQGTGANVLTF. In nucleotides, the CDR3 is TGCAGTGCTAGAGATCAGGGGACTGGGGCCAACGTCCTGACTTTC.

The rearrangement uses TRBV6-1 and TRBJ2-7, with a weak D call TRBD1 (5 bases). The CDR3 runs to 16 residues. The V and J ends lost 1 base and 7 bases respectively, with 20 bases between them. From germline, CDR1 is MNHNS and CDR2 SASEGT. The CDR3 DNA reads as TGTGCCAGCAGTGAAGTGGGGCCGCGGACGGCTAGAGAGCAGTACGTC. Its protein product is CASSEVGPRTAREQYV.

The chain recombines TRBV4-3 with TRBJ1-1; 9 bases match TRBD1. This CDR3 region has 14 residues. The V segment lost 5 bases and the J segment 6 bases; nucleotides outside the gene matches: 7. Germline CDR1 and CDR2: LGHNA and YSLEER. CDR3 in amino acids: CASSVRDRVSEAFF. CDR3 nucleotides: TGCGCCAGCAGCGTCCGGGACAGGGTGTCTGAAGCTTTCTTT.

The V call is TRBV4-3, the J call TRBJ2-7, with 7 bases aligning to TRBD1. Trimming cost V 3 bases and J 3 bases; bases outside gene matches: 14. Germline loops: CDR1 LGHNA, CDR2 YSLEER. CDR3 length: 17 amino acids. In DNA form, the CDR3 reads TGCGCCAGCAGCCATGGGTTCGACAGGGAATTACTCTACGAGCAGTACTTC. Translated: CASSHGFDRELLYEQYF.

The V call is TRBV7-9, the J call TRBJ2-7, with D possibly being TRBD1 (6 bases). The CDR3 spans 15 residues. CDR1 SEHNR and CDR2 FQNEAQ come from the germline V gene (reference sequence). V shed 5 bases and J shed 1 base, with 15 bases lying between them. CDR3 in amino acids: CASSAGGQRSYEQYF. CDR3 nucleotides: TGTGCCAGCAGCGCCGGAGGACAGAGGTCCTACGAGCAGTACTTC. Drawing the rest from reference TRBV7-9 and TRBJ2-7, the complete variable domain is DTGVSQNPRHKITKRGQNVTFRCDPISEHNRLYWYRQTLGQGPEFLTYFQNEAQLEKSRLLSDRFSAERPKGSFSTLEIQRTEQGDSAMYLCASSAGGQRSYEQYFGPGTRLTVT.

This clonotype was picked up many times. V and J are TRBV7-2 and TRBJ1-4; D perhaps matches TRBD1 (5 bases). The ends were cut back, 2 bases at V and 5 bases at J, with 12 bases in the middle. Germline V CDR1 and CDR2: SGHTA, FQGNSA. The CDR3 extends over 15 amino acids. CDR3 DNA: TGTGCCAGCAGCTTATATTCAAGGGACAATGAAAAACTGTTTTTT. Its translation: CASSLYSRDNEKLFF.

This clonotype turned up a few times. This chain joins TRBV19 and TRBJ2-6, with D unclear. Germline V gene lookup returns CDR1 LNHDA and CDR2 SQIVND (reference sequence). V lost 8 bases and J 0 bases, leaving 14 bases between the germline ends. This CDR3 region has 16 residues. The CDR3 DNA reads as TGTGCCAGTTGTTGGGCCGTCGGCTCTGGGGCCAACGTCCTGACTTTC. Translating it yields CASCWAVGSGANVLTF.

The chain couples TRBV12-3 or TRBV12-4 to TRBJ2-1; 12 bases are a match to TRBD2. This CDR3 is 17 amino acids long. Trimming removed 4 bases from V and 2 bases from J; junction bases left unmatched: 6. The CDR3 loop reads CASSWQTSGGPYNEQFF. The CDR3 nucleotides read TGTGCCAGCAGTTGGCAGACTAGCGGGGGCCCCTACAATGAGCAGTTCTTC.

The chain is built from TRBV12-3 or TRBV12-4 and TRBJ1-1; D unclear. The ends were cut back, 4 bases at V and 0 bases at J, with 12 bases in the middle. The length of the CDR3 is 15 residues. The CDR3 bases are TGTGCCAGCAGTTCCCGGACCGCAATGAACACTGAAGCTTTCTTT. This gives the protein CASSSRTAMNTEAFF.

The V gene is TRBV29-1, the J gene TRBJ2-7, with D maybe TRBD1 (6 bases). Trimming left V 3 bases short and J 4 bases short, with 13 bases between. The germline CDR1 and CDR2 sequences are SQVTM and ANQGSEA. The length of the CDR3 is 13 residues. The CDR3 coding sequence is TGCAGCGTTGAGGGGGACATAGGGTACGAGCAGTACTTC. Translating it yields CSVEGDIGYEQYF.

This clonotype has a count of ten or more. V is TRBV5-1 and J is TRBJ1-1; TRBD1 matches 8 bases. The ends lost 7 bases at V and 8 bases at J; junction bases unmatched: 16. The V gene's germline CDR1 is SGHRS and CDR2 YFSETQ. The CDR3 has 15 residues. The CDR3 sequence: CASGDPGQGSREAFF. Written as DNA, the CDR3 is TGCGCCAGCGGAGATCCCGGACAGGGCAGCCGAGAAGCTTTCTTT.

This clonotype was seen a few times. The chain is built from TRBV2 and TRBJ1-1, with D possibly matching TRBD1 (5 bases). V was shortened by 10 bases and J by 4 bases, with 19 bases between the two germline ends. Germline V gene lookup returns CDR1 SNHLY and CDR2 FYNNEI. This CDR3 has 14 amino acids. The CDR3 loop is CATLPRVGGTEAFF. CDR3 bases: TGTGCCACCCTACCGCGGGTGGGGGGCACTGAAGCTTTCTTT. The full variable domain, with the rest looked up from reference TRBV2 and TRBJ1-1, is EPEVTQTPSHQVTQMGQEVILRCVPISNHLYFYWYRQILGQKVEFLVSFYNNEISEKSEIFDDQFSVERPDGSNFTLKIRSTKLEDSAMYFCATLPRVGGTEAFFGQGTRLTVV.

This clonotype occurred many times. V is TRBV25-1 and J is TRBJ1-2, with D hard to call. V lost 3 bases to trimming and J lost 4 bases, with 12 bases between them. This CDR3 is 14 amino acids long. The germline gives CDR1 MGHDK, CDR2 SYGVNS. The CDR3, as DNA: TGTGCCAGCAGTGATTCGGGAGGGAGCTATGGCTACACCTTC. Translation: CASSDSGGSYGYTF.

The CDR3, as DNA: TGCGCCAGCAGCCAGATCACCTCAGAGAACTACCTAGCGGATGAGCAGTTCTTC. Translated, it gives CASSQITSENYLADEQFF. The V call is TRBV4-1, the J call TRBJ2-1; 7 bases map to TRBD2. CDR1 MGHRA and CDR2 YSYEKL come from the germline V gene. CDR3 length: 18 residues. J gave up 8 bases and V 3 bases, and 19 bases lay outside the gene matches.

Remarks on this clonotype: A junction boundary mismatches the germline segment, possibly from a read error. The chain is built from TRBV9 and TRBJ2-7, with TRBD1 identical over 9 bases. The CDR3 spans 16 residues. Germline CDR1 reads SGDLS; CDR2 reads YYNGEE. CDR3 DNA: TGTGCCAGCAGCGTATCGACCGGGACAGGGTCCTACGAGCATTACTTC. This translates into CASSVSTGTGSYEHYF.

The V gene is TRBV14, the J gene TRBJ2-2; no clear D gene. CDR3 length: 17 residues. Germline lookup yields CDR1 SGHDN and CDR2 FVKESK. Trimming took 2 bases from V and 3 from J, leaving 16 bases between them. CDR3 DNA: TGTGCCAGCAGCCAACCGGACGGAATTACCCACACCGGGGAGCTGTTTTTT. It yields the protein CASSQPDGITHTGELFF.

This clonotype has a count of ten or more. The V gene is TRBV5-6, the J gene TRBJ2-7, with D possibly TRBD2 on 5 matching bases. V was pared by 4 bases and J by 2 bases, with 16 bases between. This CDR3 contains 15 residues. Germline CDR1 is SGHDT and CDR2 is YYEEEE. The CDR3 nucleotides read TGTGCCAGCAGCGTAACGAGGACTGCCCCCTACGAGCAGTACGTC. Translation: CASSVTRTAPYEQYV.

A few counts support this clonotype. The chain links TRBV4-2 to TRBJ2-1; 8 bases map to TRBD2. The V and J ends lost 2 bases and 5 bases, in that order; junction bases with no gene match: 5. Germline V lookup: CDR1 LGHNA, CDR2 YNFKEQ. This CDR3 contains 15 residues. The CDR3 nucleotides are TGTGCCAGCAGCCAACTAGCGGGTCTTAACAATGAGCAGTTCTTC. Amino acids: CASSQLAGLNNEQFF.

Only a few counts were recorded for this clonotype. The V gene is TRBV12-5, the J gene TRBJ2-2; unclear D gene. V dropped 1 base and J dropped 6 bases, with 6 bases sitting between them. The V gene's germline CDR1 is LGHNT and CDR2 FRNRAP. The CDR3 spans 13 residues. The CDR3 bases are TGTGCTAGTGGTTTGGCGGGTTCCGGGGAGCTGTTTTTT. Its translation is CASGLAGSGELFF.

The chain links TRBV7-3 to TRBJ2-5; TRBD1 is a possible D gene (5 bases). The CDR3 covers 14 residues. Trimming took off 2 bases at V and 0 bases at J, with 7 bases between the two ends. Germline V CDR1 and CDR2: SGHTA, FQGTGA. The CDR3 sequence is CASSLDRYQETQYF. The CDR3 region has the DNA TGTGCCAGCAGCTTAGACAGATACCAAGAGACCCAGTACTTC.

This clonotype was counted ten times or more. The gene calls are TRBV20-1 and TRBJ2-5, with D tentatively TRBD1 (5 bases). The V end was cut by 0 bases, the J end by 9 bases, with 11 bases between. This CDR3 has 12 residues. Germline values: CDR1 DFQATT, CDR2 SNEGSKA (reference sequence). The CDR3, as DNA: TGCAGTGCTAGAGAGGGCAGGGTGGCCCAGTACTTC. It is translated as CSAREGRVAQYF.

This clonotype came up a few times. The chain couples TRBV7-6 to TRBJ2-6; D is unclear. V was pared by 2 bases and J by 0 bases, with 5 bases between. The CDR3 runs 15 residues. From germline, CDR1 is SGHVS and CDR2 FNYEAQ. CDR3 bases: TGTGCCAGCAGCTTATCTCCCTCTGGGGCCAACGTCCTGACTTTC. Amino acid sequence: CASSLSPSGANVLTF.

The chain has TRBV10-3 and TRBJ2-7; 10 bases are shared with TRBD1. The CDR3 has 15 residues. The germline CDR1 and CDR2 sequences are ENHRY and SYGVKD. The CDR3 DNA follows: TGTTCCATCAGTTCCGGGACAGGGGCCCCTTACGAGCAGTACGTC. Translation: CSISSGTGAPYEQYV.

The chain has TRBV5-1 and TRBJ1-1, with 7 bases matching TRBD1. V gave up 5 bases and J gave up 2 bases; unmatched junction bases: 6. The CDR3 loop spans 14 amino acids. The germline V gene encodes CDR1 SGHRS and CDR2 YFSETQ. This chain's CDR3 is CASRIGDSNTEAFF. The CDR3 nucleotides read TGCGCCAGCAGAATAGGGGACAGTAACACTGAAGCTTTCTTT.

This clonotype was seen more than once but under ten times. This sequence joins TRBV5-4 and TRBJ1-5, with 8 bases matching TRBD1. There are 15 residues in the CDR3. J lost 12 bases, V lost 5 bases, and 16 bases had no gene match. Germline CDR1 is SGHNT and CDR2 is YYREEE (reference sequence). CDR3 nucleotide sequence: TGTGCCAGCAGTACTGGAACAGGGGGGAATCAAGTCCAGCATTTT. Encoded protein: CASSTGTGGNQVQHF.

The rearrangement joins TRBV19 to TRBJ1-1; D uncertain. Germline CDR1 is LNHDA and CDR2 is SQIVND (reference sequence). The CDR3 is 14 residues long. V lost 3 bases to trimming and J lost 0 bases, with 8 bases between them. CDR3: CASSIPALNTEAFF. The CDR3 DNA reads TGTGCCAGTAGTATCCCCGCACTGAACACTGAAGCTTTCTTT.

This sequence joins TRBV12-3 or TRBV12-4 and TRBJ1-4; D is uncertain. The CDR3 length is 13 residues. V lost 3 bases to trimming and J lost 5 bases, with 7 bases between them. This chain's CDR3 is CASSFWENEKLFF. DNA for the CDR3: TGTGCCAGCAGTTTTTGGGAGAATGAAAAACTGTTTTTT.

This clonotype was recorded at least ten times. This chain joins TRBV14 and TRBJ2-3, with TRBD2 identical over 13 bases. Looked up from germline, CDR1 is SGHDN and CDR2 is FVKESK. V shed 1 base, J shed 7 bases, and the junction held 14 bases outside the gene matches. This CDR3 comprises 19 residues. CDR3 in DNA: TGTGCCAGCAGCCAAGCCCCCCGGAGACTAGCGGGGGGCCGGAATACGCAGTATTTT. Translated, it gives CASSQAPRRLAGGRNTQYF.

The sample holds a few counts of this clonotype. The chain links TRBV27 to TRBJ1-5; 7 nucleotides align to TRBD1. Losses at the gene ends were 3 bases for V and 1 base for J; bases not matched to a gene: 9. CDR1 and CDR2 (germline): MNHEY, SMNVEV (reference sequence). This CDR3 spans 17 amino acids. CDR3 region: CASSFSAGGISNQPQHF. The CDR3 DNA reads as TGTGCCAGCAGTTTTAGTGCAGGGGGGATAAGCAATCAGCCCCAGCATTTT.

V and J are TRBV9 and TRBJ2-5; 10 nucleotides match TRBD2. Losses at the gene ends were 3 bases for V and 4 bases for J; bases not matched to a gene: 3. The CDR3 spans 14 residues. Germline V gene lookup returns CDR1 SGDLS and CDR2 YYNGEE. CDR3 amino acids: CASSAGLATETQYF. The CDR3 DNA follows: TGTGCCAGCAGCGCGGGACTAGCGACAGAGACCCAGTACTTC.

V usage is TRBV7-8 and J usage is TRBJ1-1; D gene unclear. Trimming removed 4 bases from V and 1 base from J, with 19 bases in between. This CDR3 is built from 17 residues. Germline values: CDR1 SGHVS, CDR2 FQNEAQ. For the CDR3, the DNA is TGTGCCAGCAGCTCCCGGGCCCTTGGAGACGGGAACACTGAAGCTTTCTTT. Protein sequence: CASSSRALGDGNTEAFF.

This clonotype turned up a few times. The chain combines TRBV28 with TRBJ1-6; D possibly corresponds to TRBD1 (5 bases). CDR1 MDHEN and CDR2 SYDVKM come from the germline V gene. Trimming cost V 3 bases and J 9 bases, with 12 bases left between them. CDR3 length: 14 amino acids. CDR3 region: CASSFMGLVSPLHF. CDR3 DNA sequence: TGTGCCAGCAGTTTCATGGGACTTGTTTCACCCCTCCACTTT.